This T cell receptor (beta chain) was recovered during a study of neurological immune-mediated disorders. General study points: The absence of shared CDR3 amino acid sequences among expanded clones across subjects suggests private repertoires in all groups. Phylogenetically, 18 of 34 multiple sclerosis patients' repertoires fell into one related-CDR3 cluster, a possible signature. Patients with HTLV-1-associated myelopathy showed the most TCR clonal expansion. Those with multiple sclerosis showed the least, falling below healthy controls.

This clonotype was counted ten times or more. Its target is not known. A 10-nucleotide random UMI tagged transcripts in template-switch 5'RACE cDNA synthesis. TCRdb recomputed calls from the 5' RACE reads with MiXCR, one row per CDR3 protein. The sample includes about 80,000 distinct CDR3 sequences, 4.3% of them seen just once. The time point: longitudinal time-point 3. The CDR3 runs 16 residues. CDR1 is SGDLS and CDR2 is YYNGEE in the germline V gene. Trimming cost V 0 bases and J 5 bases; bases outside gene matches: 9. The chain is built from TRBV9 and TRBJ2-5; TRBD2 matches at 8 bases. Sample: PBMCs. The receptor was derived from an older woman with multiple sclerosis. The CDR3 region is CASSVDQRGLVETQYF. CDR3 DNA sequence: TGTGCCAGCAGCGTAGACCAGCGGGGGTTAGTGGAGACCCAGTACTTC.